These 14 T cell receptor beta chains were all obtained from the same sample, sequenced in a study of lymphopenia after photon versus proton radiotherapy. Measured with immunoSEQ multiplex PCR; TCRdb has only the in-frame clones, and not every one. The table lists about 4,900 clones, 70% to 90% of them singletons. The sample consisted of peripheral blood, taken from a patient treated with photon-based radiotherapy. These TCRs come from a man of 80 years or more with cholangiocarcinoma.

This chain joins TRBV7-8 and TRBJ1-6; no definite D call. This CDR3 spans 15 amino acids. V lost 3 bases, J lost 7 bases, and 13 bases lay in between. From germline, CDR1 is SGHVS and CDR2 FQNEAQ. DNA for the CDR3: TGTGCCAGCAGCTTTGTCGGAACAGAGAATTCACCCCTCCACTTT. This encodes CASSFVGTENSPLHF.

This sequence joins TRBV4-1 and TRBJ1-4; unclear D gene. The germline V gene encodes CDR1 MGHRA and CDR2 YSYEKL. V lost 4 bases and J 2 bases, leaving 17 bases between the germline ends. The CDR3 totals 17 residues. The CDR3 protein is CASSPYLWTGTNEKLFF. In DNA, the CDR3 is TGCGCCAGCAGCCCCTATTTATGGACCGGTACTAATGAAAAACTGTTTTTT.

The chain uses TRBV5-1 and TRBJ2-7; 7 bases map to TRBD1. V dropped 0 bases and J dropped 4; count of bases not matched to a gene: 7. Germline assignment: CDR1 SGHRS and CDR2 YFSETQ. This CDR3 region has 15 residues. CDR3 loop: CASSLEPVTGYEQYF. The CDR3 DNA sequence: TGCGCCAGCAGCTTGGAGCCAGTGACAGGGTACGAGCAGTACTTC.

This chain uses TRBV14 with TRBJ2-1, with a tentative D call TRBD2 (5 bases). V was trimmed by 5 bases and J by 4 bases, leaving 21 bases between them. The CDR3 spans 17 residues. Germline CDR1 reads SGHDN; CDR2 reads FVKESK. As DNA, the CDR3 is TGTGCCAGCAGCGATTTTGGGAAGGGTGGCGGGTACAATGAGCAGTTCTTC. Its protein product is CASSDFGKGGGYNEQFF.

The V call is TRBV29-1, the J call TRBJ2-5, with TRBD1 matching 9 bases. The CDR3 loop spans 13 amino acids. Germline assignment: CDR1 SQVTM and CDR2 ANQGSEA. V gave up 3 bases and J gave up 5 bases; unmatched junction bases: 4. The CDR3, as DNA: TGCAGCGTTGAGACAGGGGGGGAGGAGACCCAGTACTTC. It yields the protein CSVETGGEETQYF.

CDR3 residues: CASSVDGESRYGYTF. The DNA for the CDR3 is TGTGCCAGCAGCGTAGACGGAGAATCGAGGTATGGCTACACCTTC. The J gene is TRBJ1-2, the V gene TRBV9; D is uncertain. Germline assignment: CDR1 SGDLS and CDR2 YYNGEE. Between the trimmed V and J ends, which lost 0 bases and 5 bases, there was a span of 14 bases. CDR3 length: 15 amino acids.

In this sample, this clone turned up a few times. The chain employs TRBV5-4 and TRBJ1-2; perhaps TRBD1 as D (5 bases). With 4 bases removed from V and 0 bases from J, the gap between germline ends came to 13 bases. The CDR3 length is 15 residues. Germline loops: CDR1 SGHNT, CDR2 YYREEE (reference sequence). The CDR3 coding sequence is TGTGCCAGCAGCCCTGGGACGGAAGCTAACTATGGCTACACCTTC. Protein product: CASSPGTEANYGYTF.

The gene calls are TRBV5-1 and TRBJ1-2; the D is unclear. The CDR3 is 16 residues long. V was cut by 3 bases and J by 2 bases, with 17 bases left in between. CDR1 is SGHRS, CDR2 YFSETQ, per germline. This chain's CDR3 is CASSSQAGRLNYGYTF. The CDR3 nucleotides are TGCGCCAGCAGCTCTCAGGCAGGCAGGCTAAACTATGGCTACACCTTC.

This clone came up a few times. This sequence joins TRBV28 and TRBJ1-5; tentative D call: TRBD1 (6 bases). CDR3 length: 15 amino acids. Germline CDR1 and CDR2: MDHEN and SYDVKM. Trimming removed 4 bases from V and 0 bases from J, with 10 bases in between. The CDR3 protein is CASSYGTSSNQPQHF. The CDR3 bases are TGTGCCAGCAGTTACGGGACAAGTAGCAATCAGCCCCAGCATTTT. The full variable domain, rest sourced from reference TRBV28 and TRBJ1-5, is DVKVTQSSRYLVKRTGEKVFLECVQDMDHENMFWYRQDPGLGLRLIYFSYDVKMKEKGDIPEGYSVSREKKERFSLILESASTNQTSMYLCASSYGTSSNQPQHFGDGTRLSIL.

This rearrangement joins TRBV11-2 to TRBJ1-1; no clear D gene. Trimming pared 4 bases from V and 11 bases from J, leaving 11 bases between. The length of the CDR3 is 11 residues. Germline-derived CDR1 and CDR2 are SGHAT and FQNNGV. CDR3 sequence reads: CASSSPEGAFF. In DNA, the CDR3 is TGTGCCAGCAGCTCCCCGGAGGGCGCTTTCTTT. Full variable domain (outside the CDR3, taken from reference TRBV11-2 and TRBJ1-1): EAGVAQSPRYKIIEKRQSVAFWCNPISGHATLYWYQQILGQGPKLLIQFQNNGVVDDSQLPKDRFSAERLKGVDSTLKIQPAKLEDSAVYLCASSSPEGAFFGQGTRLTVV.

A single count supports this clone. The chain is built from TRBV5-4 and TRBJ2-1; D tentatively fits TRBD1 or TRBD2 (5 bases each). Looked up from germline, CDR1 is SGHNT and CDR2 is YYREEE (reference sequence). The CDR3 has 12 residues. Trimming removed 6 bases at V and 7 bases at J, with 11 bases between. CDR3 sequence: CASKRDGNEQFF. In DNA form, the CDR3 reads TGTGCCAGCAAAAGGGACGGGAATGAGCAGTTCTTC.

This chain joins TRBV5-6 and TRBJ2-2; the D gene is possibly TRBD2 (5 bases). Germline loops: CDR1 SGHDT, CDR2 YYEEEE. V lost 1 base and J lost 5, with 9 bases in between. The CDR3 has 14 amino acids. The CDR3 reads CASSLRGGTGELFF. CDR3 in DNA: TGTGCCAGCAGCTTGCGGGGTGGTACCGGGGAGCTGTTTTTT.

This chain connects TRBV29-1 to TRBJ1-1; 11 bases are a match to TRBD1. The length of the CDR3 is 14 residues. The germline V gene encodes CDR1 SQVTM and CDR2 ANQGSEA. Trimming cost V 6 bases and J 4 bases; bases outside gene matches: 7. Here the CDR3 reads CSVGTGGGGTEAFF. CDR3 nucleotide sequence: TGCAGCGTCGGGACAGGGGGTGGTGGCACTGAAGCTTTCTTT.

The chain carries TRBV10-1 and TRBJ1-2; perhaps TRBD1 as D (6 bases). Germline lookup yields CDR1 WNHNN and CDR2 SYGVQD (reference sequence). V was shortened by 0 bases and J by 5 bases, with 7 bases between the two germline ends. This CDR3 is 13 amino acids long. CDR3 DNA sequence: TGCGCCAGCAGTGAGTCAGGGGGGTATGGCTACACCTTC. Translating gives CASSESGGYGYTF.